This TCR beta chain emerged from a study of T-cell memory formation after mild COVID-19. Study-wide context: Clusters of TCRs were largely donor specific.

Whole-study findings and limits: Contracting clones, day 15 to 85, had balanced CD4/CD8, and later expanders favored CD4+.

Germline V gene data show CDR1 as DFQATT and CDR2 as SNEGSKA (reference sequence). V was pared by 0 bases and J by 6 bases, with 26 bases between. The CDR3 contains 18 residues. As for this clonotype: The antigen is undetermined.

Constant-segment primers and 5'RACE yielded cDNA libraries for TCR alpha and TCR beta, each carrying sample barcodes and UMIs. TCRdb called the 5' RACE reads again in MiXCR, with one record for every CDR3 protein. The table records around 440,000 distinct CDR3 sequences, roughly 20% of them present only once. The specimen was PBMCs or a T cell subset sorted from them (not recorded which). The gene calls are TRBV20-1 and TRBJ1-2; tentatively, D is TRBD1 (6 bases). The TCR originated in an adult woman who had mild COVID-19 (a few samples of this study predate the infection). Cell type and time point are not known. In nucleotides, the CDR3 is TGCAGTGCTAGAGACCCGGCCTACGACAGGAGGTATTCGGATGGCTACACCTTC. Encoded protein: CSARDPAYDRRYSDGYTF.